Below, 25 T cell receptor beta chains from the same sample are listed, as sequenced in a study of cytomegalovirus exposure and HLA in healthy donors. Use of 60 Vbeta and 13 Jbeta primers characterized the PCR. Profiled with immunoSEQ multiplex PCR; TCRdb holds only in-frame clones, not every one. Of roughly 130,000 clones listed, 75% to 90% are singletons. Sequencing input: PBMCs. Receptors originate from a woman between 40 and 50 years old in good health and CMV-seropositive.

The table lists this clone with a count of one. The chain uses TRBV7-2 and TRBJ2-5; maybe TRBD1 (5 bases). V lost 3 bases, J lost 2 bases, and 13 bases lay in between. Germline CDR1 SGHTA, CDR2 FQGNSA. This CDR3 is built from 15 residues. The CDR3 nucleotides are TGTGCCAGCAGCTTTTCCGCGCAGGGACAAGAGACCCAGTACTTC. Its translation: CASSFSAQGQETQYF. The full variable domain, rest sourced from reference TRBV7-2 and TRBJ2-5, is GAGVSQSPSNKVTEKGKDVELRCDPISGHTALYWYRQSLGQGLEFLIYFQGNSAPDKSGLPSDRFSAERTGGSVSTLTIQRTQQEDSAVYLCASSFSAQGQETQYFGPGTRLLVL.

CDR3 sequence reads: CASSPPSSGGANTQYF. In DNA form, the CDR3 reads TGTGCCAGCTCACCACCCTCTAGCGGGGGGGCAAATACGCAGTATTTT. V and J are TRBV18 and TRBJ2-3; 12 bases match TRBD2. Germline CDR1 reads KGHSH; CDR2 reads LQKENI. There are 16 residues in the CDR3. V was pared by 0 bases and J by 7 bases, with 5 bases of the junction left unmatched.

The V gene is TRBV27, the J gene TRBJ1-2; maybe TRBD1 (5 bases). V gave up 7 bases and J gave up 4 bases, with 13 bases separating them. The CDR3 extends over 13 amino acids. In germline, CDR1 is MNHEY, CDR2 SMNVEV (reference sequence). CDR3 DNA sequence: TGTGCCAGCAAGCGCCGGGGGAGCTATGGCTACACCTTC. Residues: CASKRRGSYGYTF.

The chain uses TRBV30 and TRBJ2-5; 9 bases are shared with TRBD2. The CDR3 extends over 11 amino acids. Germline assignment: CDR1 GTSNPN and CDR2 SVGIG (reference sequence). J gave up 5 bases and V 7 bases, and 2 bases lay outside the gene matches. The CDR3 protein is CAYLAGETQYF. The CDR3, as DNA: TGTGCCTACCTAGCGGGGGAGACCCAGTACTTC.

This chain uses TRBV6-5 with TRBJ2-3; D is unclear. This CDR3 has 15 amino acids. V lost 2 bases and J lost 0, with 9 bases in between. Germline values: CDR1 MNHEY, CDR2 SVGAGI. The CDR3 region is CASSYRSTSTDTQYF. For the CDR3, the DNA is TGTGCCAGCAGTTACCGTTCTACTAGCACAGATACGCAGTATTTT.

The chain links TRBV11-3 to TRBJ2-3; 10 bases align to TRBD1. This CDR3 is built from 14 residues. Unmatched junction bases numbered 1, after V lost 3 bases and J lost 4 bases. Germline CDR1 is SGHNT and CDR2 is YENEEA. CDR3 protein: CASSFGQGADTQYF. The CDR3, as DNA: TGTGCCAGCAGCTTCGGACAGGGGGCAGATACGCAGTATTTT.

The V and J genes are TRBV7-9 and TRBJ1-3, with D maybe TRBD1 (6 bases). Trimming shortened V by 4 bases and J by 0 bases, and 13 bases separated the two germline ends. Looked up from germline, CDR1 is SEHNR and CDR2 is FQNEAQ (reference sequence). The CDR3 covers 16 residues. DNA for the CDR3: TGTGCCAGCAGCTCCACAGGGCTCGGCTCTGGAAACACCATATATTTT. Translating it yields CASSSTGLGSGNTIYF.

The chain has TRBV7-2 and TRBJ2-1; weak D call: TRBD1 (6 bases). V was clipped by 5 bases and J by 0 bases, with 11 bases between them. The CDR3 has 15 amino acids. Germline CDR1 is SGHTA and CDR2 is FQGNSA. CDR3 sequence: CASSLDRRSYNEQFF. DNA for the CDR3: TGTGCCAGCAGCCTTGACAGGCGCTCCTACAATGAGCAGTTCTTC.

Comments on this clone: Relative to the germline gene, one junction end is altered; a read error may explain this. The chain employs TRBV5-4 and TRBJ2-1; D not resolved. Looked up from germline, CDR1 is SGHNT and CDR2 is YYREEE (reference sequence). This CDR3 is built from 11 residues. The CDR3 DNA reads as TGTGCCAGCAGCTCCTCCAATGAGCAGTTCTTC. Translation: CASSSSNEQFF.

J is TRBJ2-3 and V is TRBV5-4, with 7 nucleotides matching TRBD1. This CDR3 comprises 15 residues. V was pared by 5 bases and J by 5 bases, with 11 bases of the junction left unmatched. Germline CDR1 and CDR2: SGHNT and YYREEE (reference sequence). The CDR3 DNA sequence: TGTGCCAGCAGGGGCGAAAGAGGGGGCCAAGATACGCAGTATTTT. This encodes CASRGERGGQDTQYF.

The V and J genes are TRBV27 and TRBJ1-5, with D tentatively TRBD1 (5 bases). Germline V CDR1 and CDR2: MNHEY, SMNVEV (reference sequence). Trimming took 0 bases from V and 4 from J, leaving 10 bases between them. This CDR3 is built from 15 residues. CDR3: CASSLSGSGNQPQHF. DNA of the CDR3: TGTGCCAGCAGTTTATCGGGCTCAGGGAATCAGCCCCAGCATTTT.

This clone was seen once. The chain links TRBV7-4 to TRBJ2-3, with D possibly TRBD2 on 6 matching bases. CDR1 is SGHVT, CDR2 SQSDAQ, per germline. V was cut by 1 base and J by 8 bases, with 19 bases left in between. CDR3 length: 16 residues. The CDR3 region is CASSLVFADLGGTQYF. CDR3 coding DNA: TGTGCCAGCAGCTTAGTATTTGCGGACCTGGGGGGTACGCAGTATTTT.

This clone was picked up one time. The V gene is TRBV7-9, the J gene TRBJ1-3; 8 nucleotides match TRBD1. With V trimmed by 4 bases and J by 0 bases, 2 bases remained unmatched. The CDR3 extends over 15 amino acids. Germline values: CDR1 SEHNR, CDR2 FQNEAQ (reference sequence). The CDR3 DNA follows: TGTGCCAGCAGCTCAGGACAGGGCTCTGGAAACACCATATATTTT. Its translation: CASSSGQGSGNTIYF.

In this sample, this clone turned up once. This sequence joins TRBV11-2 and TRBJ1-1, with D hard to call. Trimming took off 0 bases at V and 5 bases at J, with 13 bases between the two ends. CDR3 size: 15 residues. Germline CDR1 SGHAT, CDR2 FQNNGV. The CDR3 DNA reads TGTGCCAGCAGCTTAGAACGAACGGGGAGGACTGAAGCTTTCTTT. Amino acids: CASSLERTGRTEAFF.

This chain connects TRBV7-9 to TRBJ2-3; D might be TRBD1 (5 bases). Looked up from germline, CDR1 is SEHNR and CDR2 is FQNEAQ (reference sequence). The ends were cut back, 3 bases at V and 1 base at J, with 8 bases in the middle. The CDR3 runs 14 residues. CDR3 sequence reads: CASSLGLGTDTQYF. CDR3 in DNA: TGTGCCAGCAGCTTGGGGCTTGGCACAGATACGCAGTATTTT.

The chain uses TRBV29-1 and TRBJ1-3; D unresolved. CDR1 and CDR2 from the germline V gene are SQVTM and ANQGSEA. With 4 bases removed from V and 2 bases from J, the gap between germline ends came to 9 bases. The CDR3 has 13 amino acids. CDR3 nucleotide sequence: TGCAGCGTTGTTCTTACTGCTGGAAACACCATATATTTT. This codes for CSVVLTAGNTIYF. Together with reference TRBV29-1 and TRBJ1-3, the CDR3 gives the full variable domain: SAVISQKPSRDICQRGTSLTIQCQVDSQVTMMFWYRQQPGQSLTLIATANQGSEATYESGFVIDKFPISRPNLTFSTLTVSNMSPEDSSIYLCSVVLTAGNTIYFGEGSWLTVV.

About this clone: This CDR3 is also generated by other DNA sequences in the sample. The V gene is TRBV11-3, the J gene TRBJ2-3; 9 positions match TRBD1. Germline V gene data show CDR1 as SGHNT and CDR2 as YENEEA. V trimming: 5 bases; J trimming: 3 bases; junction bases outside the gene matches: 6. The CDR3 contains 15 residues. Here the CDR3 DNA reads TGTGCCAGCAGCCCAGGACAGGGGAAGACAGATACGCAGTATTTT. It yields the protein CASSPGQGKTDTQYF. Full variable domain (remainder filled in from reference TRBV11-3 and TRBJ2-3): EAGVVQSPRYKIIEKKQPVAFWCNPISGHNTLYWYLQNLGQGPELLIRYENEEAVDDSQLPKDRFSAERLKGVDSTLKIQPAELGDSAVYLCASSPGQGKTDTQYFGPGTRLTVL.

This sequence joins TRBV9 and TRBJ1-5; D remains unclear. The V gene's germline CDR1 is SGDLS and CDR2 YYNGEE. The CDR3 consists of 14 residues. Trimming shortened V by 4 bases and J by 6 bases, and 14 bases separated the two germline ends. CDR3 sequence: CASSLNSNPQPQHF. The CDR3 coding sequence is TGTGCCAGCAGCCTCAACTCTAACCCTCAGCCCCAGCATTTT.

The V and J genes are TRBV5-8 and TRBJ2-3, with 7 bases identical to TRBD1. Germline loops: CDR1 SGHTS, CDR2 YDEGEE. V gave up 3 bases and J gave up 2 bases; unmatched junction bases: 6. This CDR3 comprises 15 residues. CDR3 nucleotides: TGTGCCAGCAGCTCAACAGGGGACCTCACAGATACGCAGTATTTT. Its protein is CASSSTGDLTDTQYF.

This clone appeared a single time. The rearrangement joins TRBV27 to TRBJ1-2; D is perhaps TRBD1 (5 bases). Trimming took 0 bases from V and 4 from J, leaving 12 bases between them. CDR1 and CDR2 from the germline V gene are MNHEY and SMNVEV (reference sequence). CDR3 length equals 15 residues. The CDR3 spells CASSLSSADSYGYTF. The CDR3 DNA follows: TGTGCCAGCAGTTTATCCTCCGCAGACAGCTATGGCTACACCTTC.

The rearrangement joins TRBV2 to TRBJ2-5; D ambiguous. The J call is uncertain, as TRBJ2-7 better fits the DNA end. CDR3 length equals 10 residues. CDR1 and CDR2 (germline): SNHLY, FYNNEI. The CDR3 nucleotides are TGTGCCAGCACCTCCTACGAGCAGTACTTC. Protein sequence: CASTSYEQYF.

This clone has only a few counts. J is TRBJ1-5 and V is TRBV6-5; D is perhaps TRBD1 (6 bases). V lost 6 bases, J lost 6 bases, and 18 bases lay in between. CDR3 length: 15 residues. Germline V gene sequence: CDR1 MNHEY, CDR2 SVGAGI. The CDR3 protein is CASRGNNRVAQPQHF. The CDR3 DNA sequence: TGTGCCAGCAGGGGAAACAACAGGGTTGCTCAGCCCCAGCATTTT.

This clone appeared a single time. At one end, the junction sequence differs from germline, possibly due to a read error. The CDR3 DNA reads as TGTGCTAGCAGCCCATCCAACTTGGAGACCCAGTACTTC. It specifies CASSPSNLETQYF. The chain carries TRBV7-2 and TRBJ2-5; D call uncertain. CDR1 and CDR2 (germline): SGHTA, FQGNSA. The CDR3 spans 13 residues.

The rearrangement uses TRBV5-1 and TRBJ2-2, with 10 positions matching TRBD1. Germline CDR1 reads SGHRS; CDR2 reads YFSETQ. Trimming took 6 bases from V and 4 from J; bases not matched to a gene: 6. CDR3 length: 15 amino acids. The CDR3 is CASTDRGLLTGELFF. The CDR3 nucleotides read TGCGCCAGCACAGACAGGGGGCTTCTCACCGGGGAGCTGTTTTTT.

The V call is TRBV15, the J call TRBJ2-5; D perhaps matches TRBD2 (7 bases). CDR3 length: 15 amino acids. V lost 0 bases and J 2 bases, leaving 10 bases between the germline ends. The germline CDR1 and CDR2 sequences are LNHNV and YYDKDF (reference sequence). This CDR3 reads CATSRDRGGQETQYF. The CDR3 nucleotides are TGTGCCACCAGCAGAGATAGGGGGGGGCAAGAGACCCAGTACTTC.